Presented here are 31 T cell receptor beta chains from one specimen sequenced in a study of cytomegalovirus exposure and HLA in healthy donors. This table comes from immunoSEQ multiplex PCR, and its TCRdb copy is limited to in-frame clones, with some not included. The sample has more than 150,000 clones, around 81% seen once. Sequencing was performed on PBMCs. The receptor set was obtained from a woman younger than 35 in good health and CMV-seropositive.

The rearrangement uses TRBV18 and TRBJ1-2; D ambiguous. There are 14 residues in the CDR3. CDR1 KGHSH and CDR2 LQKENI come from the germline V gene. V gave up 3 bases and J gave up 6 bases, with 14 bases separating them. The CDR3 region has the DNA TGTGCCAGCTCACCCTCCCAGTCGGGTGATGGCTACACCTTC. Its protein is CASSPSQSGDGYTF.

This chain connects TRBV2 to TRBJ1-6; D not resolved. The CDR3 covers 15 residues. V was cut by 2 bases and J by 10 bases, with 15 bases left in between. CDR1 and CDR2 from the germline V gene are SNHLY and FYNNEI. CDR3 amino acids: CASSERIGSSSPLHF. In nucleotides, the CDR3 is TGTGCCAGCAGTGAAAGAATCGGGTCTTCCTCACCCCTCCACTTT.

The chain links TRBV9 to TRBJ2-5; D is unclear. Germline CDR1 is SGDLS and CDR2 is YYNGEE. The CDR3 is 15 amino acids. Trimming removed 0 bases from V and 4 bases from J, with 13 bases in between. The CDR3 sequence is CASSVEPSSGETQYF. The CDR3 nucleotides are TGTGCCAGCAGCGTAGAGCCAAGTTCTGGAGAGACCCAGTACTTC.

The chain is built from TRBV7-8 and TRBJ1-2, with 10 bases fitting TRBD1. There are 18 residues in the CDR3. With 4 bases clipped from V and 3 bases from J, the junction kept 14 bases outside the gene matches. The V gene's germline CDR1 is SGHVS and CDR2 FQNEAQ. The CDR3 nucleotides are TGTGCCAGCAGCTACTCCGTTCGGACAGGGGGTGCGGACTATGGCTACACCTTC. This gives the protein CASSYSVRTGGADYGYTF.

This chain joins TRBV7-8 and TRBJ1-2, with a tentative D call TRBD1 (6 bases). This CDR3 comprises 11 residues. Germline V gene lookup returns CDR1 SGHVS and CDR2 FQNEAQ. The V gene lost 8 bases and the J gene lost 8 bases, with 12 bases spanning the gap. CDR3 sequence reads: CASGRGHGYTF. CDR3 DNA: TGTGCCAGCGGGCGGGGGCACGGCTACACCTTC.

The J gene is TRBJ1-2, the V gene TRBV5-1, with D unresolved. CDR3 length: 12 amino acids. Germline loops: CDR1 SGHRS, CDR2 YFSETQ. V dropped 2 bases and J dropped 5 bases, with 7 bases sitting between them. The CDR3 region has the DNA TGCGCCAGCAGCTTTGATGCGTATGGCTACACCTTC. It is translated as CASSFDAYGYTF.

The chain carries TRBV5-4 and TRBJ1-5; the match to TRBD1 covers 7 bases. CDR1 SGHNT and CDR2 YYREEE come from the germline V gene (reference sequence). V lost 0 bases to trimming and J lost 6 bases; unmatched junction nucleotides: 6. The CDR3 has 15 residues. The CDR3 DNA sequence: TGTGCCAGCAGCTTGGGACAGGGTCTGCGTCAGCCCCAGCATTTT. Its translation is CASSLGQGLRQPQHF.

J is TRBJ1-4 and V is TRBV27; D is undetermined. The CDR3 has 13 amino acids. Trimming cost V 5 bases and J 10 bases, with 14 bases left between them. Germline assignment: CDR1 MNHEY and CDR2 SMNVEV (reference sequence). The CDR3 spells CASSESPIGKLFF. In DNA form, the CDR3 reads TGTGCCAGCAGTGAAAGCCCCATTGGAAAACTGTTTTTT.

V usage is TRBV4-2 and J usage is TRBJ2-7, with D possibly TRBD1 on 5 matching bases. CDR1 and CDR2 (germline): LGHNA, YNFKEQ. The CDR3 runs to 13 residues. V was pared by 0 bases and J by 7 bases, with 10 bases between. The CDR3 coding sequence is TGTGCCAGCAGCCAAGAAATAAAGGGGGAGCAGTACTTC. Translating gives CASSQEIKGEQYF.

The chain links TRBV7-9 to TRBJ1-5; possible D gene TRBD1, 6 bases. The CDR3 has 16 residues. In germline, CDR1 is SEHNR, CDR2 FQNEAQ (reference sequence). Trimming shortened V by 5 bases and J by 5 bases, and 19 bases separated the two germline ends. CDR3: CASSERSTGPDQPQHF. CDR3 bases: TGTGCCAGCAGCGAGCGGTCGACAGGCCCCGATCAGCCCCAGCATTTT.

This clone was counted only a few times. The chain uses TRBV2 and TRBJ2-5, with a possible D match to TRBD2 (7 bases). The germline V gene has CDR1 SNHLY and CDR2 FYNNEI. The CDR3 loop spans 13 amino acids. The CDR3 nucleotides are TGTGTTACAAAGGGGGGGCATCAAGAGACCCAGTACTTC. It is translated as CVTKGGHQETQYF.

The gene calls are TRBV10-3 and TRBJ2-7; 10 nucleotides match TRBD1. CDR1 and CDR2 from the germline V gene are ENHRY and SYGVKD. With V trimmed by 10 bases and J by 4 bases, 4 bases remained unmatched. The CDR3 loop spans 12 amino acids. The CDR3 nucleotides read TGTGCCACCTGGACAGGGGGGTACGAGCAGTACTTC. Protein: CATWTGGYEQYF.

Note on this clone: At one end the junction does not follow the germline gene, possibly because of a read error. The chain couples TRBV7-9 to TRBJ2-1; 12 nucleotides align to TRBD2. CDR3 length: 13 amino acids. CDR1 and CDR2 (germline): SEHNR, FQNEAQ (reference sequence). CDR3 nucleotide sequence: TGTGCCAGTTTCGATGAGGGACTAGCGGGCGTGGTCTTC. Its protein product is CASFDEGLAGVVF. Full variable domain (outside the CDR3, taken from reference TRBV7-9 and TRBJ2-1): DTGVSQNPRHKITKRGQNVTFRCDPISEHNRLYWYRQTLGQGPEFLTYFQNEAQLEKSRLLSDRFSAERPKGSFSTLEIQRTEQGDSAMYLCASFDEGLAGVVFGPGTRLTVL.

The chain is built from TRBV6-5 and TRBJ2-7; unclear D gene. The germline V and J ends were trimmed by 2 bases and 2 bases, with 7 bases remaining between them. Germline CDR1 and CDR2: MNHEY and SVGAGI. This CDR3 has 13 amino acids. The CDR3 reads CASSYNGAYEQYF. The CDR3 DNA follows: TGTGCCAGCAGTTACAACGGAGCCTACGAGCAGTACTTC.

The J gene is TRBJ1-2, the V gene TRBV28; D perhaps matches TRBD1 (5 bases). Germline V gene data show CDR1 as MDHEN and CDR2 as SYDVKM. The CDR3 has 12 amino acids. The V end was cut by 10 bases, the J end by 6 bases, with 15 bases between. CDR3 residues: CAIRGFANGYTF. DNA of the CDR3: TGTGCCATTCGGGGGTTTGCGAATGGCTACACCTTC.

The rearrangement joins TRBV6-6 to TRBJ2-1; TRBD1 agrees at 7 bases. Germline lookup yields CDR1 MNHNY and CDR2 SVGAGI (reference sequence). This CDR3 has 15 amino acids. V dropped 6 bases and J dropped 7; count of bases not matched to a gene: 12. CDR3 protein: CASRNRDRAANEQFF. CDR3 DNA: TGTGCCAGCAGGAACCGGGACAGAGCCGCTAATGAGCAGTTCTTC.

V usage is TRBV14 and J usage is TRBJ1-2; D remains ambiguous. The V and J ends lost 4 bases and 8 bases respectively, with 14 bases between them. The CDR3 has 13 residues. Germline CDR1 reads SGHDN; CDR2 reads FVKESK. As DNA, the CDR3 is TGTGCCAGCAGCCTCCTTCAGGCGGGCGGCTACACCTTC. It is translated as CASSLLQAGGYTF.

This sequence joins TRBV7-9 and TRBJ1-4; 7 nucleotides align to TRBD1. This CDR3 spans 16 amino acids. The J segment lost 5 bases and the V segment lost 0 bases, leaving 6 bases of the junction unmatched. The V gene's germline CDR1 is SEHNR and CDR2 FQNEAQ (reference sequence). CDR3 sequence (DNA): TGTGCCAGCAGCTTAGCCTCGACAGGGCTAAATGAAAAACTGTTTTTT. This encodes CASSLASTGLNEKLFF.

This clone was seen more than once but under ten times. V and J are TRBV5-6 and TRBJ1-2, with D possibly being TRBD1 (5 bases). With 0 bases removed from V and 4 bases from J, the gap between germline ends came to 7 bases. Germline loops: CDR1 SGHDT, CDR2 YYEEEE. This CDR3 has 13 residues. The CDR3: CASSLGRGYGYTF. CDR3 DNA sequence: TGTGCCAGCAGCTTGGGGAGGGGCTATGGCTACACCTTC.

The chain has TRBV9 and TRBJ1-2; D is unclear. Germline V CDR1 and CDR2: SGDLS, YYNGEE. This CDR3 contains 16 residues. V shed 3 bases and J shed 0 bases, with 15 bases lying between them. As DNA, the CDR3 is TGTGCCAGCAGCGAGAGAGGTGGCAGTACTAACTATGGCTACACCTTC. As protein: CASSERGGSTNYGYTF.

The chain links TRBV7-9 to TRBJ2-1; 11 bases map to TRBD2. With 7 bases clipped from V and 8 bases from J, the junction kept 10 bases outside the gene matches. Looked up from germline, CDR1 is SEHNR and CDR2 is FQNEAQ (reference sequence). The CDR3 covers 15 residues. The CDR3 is CASTPLGLAEDEQFF. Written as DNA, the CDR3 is TGTGCCAGCACCCCCCTGGGACTAGCGGAGGATGAGCAGTTCTTC. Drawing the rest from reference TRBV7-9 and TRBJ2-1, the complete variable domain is DTGVSQNPRHKITKRGQNVTFRCDPISEHNRLYWYRQTLGQGPEFLTYFQNEAQLEKSRLLSDRFSAERPKGSFSTLEIQRTEQGDSAMYLCASTPLGLAEDEQFFGPGTRLTVL.

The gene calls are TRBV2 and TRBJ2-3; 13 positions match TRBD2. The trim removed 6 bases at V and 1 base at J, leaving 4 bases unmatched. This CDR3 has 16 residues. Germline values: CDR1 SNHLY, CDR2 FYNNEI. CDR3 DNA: TGTGCCAGCAGCGAACTAGCGGGGGGGGGCACAGATACGCAGTATTTT. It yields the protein CASSELAGGGTDTQYF.

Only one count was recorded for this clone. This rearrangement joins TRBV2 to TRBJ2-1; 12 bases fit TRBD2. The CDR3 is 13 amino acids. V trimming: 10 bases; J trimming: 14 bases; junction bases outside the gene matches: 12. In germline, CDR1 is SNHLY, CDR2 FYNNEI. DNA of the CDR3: TGTGCCACCCGAGGGGCTAGCGGGGGGGCAGAGTTCTTC. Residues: CATRGASGGAEFF.

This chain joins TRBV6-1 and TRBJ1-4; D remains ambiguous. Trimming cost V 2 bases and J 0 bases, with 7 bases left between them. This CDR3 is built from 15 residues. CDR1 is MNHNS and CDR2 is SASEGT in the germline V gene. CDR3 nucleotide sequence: TGTGCCAGCAGTGAAAGAGGAGCAACTAATGAAAAACTGTTTTTT. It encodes CASSERGATNEKLFF.

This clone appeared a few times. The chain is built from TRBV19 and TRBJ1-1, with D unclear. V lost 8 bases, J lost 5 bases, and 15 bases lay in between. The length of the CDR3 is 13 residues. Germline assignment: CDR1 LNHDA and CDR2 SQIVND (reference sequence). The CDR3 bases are TGTGCCAGTTCTCGGGTGATAAGGACTGAAGCTTTCTTT. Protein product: CASSRVIRTEAFF.

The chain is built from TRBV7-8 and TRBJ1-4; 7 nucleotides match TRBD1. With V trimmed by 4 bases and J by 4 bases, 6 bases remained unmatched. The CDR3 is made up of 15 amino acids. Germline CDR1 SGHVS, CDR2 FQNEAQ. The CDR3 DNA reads TGTGCCAGCAGCTCCGCCGGGACAGTTAATGAAAAACTGTTTTTT. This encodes CASSSAGTVNEKLFF. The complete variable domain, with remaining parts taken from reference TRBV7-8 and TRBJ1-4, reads GAGVSQSPRYKVAKRGQDVALRCDPISGHVSLFWYQQALGQGPEFLTYFQNEAQLDKSGLPSDRFFAERPEGSVSTLKIQRTQQEDSAVYLCASSSAGTVNEKLFFGSGTQLSVL.

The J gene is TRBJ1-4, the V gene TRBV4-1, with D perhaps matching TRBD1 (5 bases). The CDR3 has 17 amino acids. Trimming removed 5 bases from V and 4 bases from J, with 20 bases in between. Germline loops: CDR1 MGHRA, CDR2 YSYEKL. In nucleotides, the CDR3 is TGCGCCAGCAGCAAGCCGGGACTTCGGGACCATAATGAAAAACTGTTTTTT. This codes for CASSKPGLRDHNEKLFF.

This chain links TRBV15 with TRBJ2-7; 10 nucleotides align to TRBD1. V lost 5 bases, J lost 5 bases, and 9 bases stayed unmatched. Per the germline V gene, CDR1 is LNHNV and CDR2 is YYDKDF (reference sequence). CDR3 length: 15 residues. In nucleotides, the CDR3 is TGTGCCACCAGCCGGAAGGACAGGGGGTCCCACGAGCAGTACTTC. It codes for CATSRKDRGSHEQYF.

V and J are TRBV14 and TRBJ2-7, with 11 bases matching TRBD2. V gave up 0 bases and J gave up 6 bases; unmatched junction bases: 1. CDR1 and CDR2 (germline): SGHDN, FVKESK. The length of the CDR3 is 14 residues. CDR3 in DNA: TGTGCCAGCAGCCAAGATCTAGCGGGGGGCGAGCAGTACTTC. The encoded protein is CASSQDLAGGEQYF.

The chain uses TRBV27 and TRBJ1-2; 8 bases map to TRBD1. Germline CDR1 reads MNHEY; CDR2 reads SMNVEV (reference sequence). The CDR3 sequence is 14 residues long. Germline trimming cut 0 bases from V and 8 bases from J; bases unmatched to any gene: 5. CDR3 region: CASSLSGQGGGYTF. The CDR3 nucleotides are TGTGCCAGCAGTTTATCCGGACAGGGAGGAGGCTACACCTTC.

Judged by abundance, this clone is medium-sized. CDR3 protein: CASSQGGRGSNTEAFF. The CDR3 coding sequence is TGTGCCAGCAGCCAAGGAGGAAGGGGATCGAACACTGAAGCTTTCTTT. This chain uses TRBV14 with TRBJ1-1; TRBD1 is a possible D gene (5 bases). The CDR3 totals 16 residues. CDR1 is SGHDN, CDR2 FVKESK, per germline. Trimming took off 1 base at V and 1 base at J, with 13 bases between the two ends.